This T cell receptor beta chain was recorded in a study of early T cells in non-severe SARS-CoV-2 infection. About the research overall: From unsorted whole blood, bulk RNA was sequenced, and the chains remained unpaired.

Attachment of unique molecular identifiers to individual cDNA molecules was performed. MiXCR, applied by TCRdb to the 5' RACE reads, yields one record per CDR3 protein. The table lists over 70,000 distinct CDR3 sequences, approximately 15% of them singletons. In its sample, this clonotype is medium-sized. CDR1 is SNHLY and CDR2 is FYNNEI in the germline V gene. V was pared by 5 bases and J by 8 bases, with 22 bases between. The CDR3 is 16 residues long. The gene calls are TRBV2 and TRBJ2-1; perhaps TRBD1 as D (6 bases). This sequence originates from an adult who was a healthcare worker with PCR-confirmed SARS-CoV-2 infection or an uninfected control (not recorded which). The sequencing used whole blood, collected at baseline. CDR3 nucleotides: TGTGCCAGCAGTCCTTTCTTACAGGGTAAGGGGTATGAGCAGTTCTTC. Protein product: CASSPFLQGKGYEQFF.